This paragraph covers one T cell receptor beta chain sequence. The antigen is not known. The protocol was immunoSEQ multiplex PCR, while the TCRdb copy is restricted to in-frame clones and leaves out a portion. The sample gives 90,000 to 150,000 clones, around 87% of which show up once; approximately 12% is in the top ten. This CDR3 has 15 amino acids. Germline CDR1 SGDLS, CDR2 YYNGEE. V was trimmed by 3 bases and J by 0 bases, leaving 10 bases between them. This record comes from a study of T cell responses to AZD1222 COVID-19 vaccine. Study outcomes and limitations: Spike as a whole was targeted by vaccine-associated CD4 TCRs, dominant at 160-218 and 743-854.

The TCR was taken from an adult in good health. This material consisted of peripheral blood, taken on day 0 of AZD1222 vaccination. V and J are TRBV9 and TRBJ1-3; D gene uncertain. In nucleotides, the CDR3 is TGTGCCAGCAGCGGCGACCCCGCCTCTGGAAACACCATATATTTT. Its protein is CASSGDPASGNTIYF.